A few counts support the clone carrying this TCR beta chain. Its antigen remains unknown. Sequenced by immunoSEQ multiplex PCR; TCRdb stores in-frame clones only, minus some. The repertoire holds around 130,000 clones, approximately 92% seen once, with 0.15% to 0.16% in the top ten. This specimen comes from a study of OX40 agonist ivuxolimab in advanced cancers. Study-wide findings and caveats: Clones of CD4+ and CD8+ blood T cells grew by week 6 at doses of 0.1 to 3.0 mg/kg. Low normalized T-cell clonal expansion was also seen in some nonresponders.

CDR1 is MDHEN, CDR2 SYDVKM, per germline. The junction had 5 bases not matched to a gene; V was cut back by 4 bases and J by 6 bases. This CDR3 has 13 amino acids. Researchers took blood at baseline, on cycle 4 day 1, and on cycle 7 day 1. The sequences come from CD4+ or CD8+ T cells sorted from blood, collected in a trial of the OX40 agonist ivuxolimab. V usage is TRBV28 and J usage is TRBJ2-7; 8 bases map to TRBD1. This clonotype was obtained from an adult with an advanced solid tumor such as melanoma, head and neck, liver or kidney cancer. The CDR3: CASSSWTGSEQYF. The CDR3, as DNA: TGTGCCAGCAGTTCCTGGACAGGGAGCGAGCAGTACTTC.